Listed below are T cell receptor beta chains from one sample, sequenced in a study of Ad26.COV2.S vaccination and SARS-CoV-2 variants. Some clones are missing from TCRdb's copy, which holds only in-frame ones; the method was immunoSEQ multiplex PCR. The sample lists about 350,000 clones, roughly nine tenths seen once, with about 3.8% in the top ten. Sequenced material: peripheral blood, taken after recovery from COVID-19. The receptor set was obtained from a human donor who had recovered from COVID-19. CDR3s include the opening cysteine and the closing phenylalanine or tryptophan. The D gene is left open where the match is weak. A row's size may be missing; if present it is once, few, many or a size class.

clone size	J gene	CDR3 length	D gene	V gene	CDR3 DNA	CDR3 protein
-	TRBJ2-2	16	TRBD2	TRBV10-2	TGCGCCAGCAGTGAAGGGCTAGCGGGGAACACCGGGGAGCTGTTTTTT	CASSEGLAGNTGELFF
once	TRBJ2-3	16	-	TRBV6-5	TGTGCCAGCAGTTATGTCGGGACACATCCCACAGATACGCAGTATTTT	CASSYVGTHPTDTQYF
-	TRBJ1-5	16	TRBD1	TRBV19	TGTGCCAGTAGTACCCGACAGGGATCGGGCAATCAGCCCCAGCATTTT	CASSTRQGSGNQPQHF
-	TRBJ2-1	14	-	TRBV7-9	TGTGCCAGCAGCTTAAGGACAGCTGACAATGAGCAGTTCTTC	CASSLRTADNEQFF
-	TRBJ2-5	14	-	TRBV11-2	TGTGCCAGCAGCCCCCCGGGACGCCTAGAGACCCAGTACTTC	CASSPPGRLETQYF
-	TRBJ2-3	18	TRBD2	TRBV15	TGTGCCACCAGCAGAGCTCCGGGGGGGAGACTCGGCACAGATACGCAGTATTTT	CATSRAPGGRLGTDTQYF
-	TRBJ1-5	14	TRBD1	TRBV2	TGTGCCAGCAGTACCACAGGGGGCGGTCAGCCCCAGCATTTT	CASSTTGGGQPQHF
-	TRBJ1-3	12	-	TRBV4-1	TGCGCCAGCAGCCAATCTGGGAACACCATATATTTT	CASSQSGNTIYF
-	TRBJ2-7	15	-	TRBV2	TGTGCCAGCAGTCGACGAGCTACCCTCACCTACGAGCAGTACTTC	CASSRRATLTYEQYF
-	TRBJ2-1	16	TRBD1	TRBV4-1	TGCGCCAGCAGCCAACATACAGGGGGCGCTTCTAATGAGCAGTTCTTC	CASSQHTGGASNEQFF
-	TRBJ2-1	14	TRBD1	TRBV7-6	TGTGCCAGCAGCTTAATCGCAGGGGGCAATGAGCAGTTCTTC	CASSLIAGGNEQFF
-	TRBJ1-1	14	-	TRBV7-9	TGTGCCAGCAGCCTGCAGGAGGGGTCCGCTGAAGCTTTCTTT	CASSLQEGSAEAFF
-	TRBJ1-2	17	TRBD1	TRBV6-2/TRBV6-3	TGTGCCAGCAGTTACTCAGATTGGGCAGGGGGATCCTATGGCTACACCTTC	CASSYSDWAGGSYGYTF
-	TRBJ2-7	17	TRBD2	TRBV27	TGTGCCAGCAGCTTAAGGGGGGAACTAGCGGGGGTGTACGAGCAGTACTTC	CASSLRGELAGVYEQYF
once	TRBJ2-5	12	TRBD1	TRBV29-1	TGCAGCGTATGGACAGGGGGTAAGACCCAGTACTTC	CSVWTGGKTQYF
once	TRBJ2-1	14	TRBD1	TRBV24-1	TGTGCCACCAGTGCGAGGGACAGGAACAATGAGCAGTTCTTC	CATSARDRNNEQFF
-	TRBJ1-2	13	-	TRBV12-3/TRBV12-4	TGTGCCAGCAGTCCCGACAGTAACTATGGCTACACCTTC	CASSPDSNYGYTF
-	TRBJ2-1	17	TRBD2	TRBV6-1	TGTGCCAGCAGGGAAGGACTAGCGGGTATTTTTTACAATGAGCAGTTCTTC	CASREGLAGIFYNEQFF
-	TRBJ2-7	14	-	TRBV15	TGTGCCACCAGCAGAGGAAGGGGACCCTACGAGCAGTACTTC	CATSRGRGPYEQYF
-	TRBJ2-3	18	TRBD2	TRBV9	TGTGCCAGCAGCGTTAGACTAGCGGGGGGTGCTAGCACAGATACGCAGTATTTT	CASSVRLAGGASTDTQYF
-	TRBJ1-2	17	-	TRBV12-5	TGTGCTAGTGGTTTCACTGGGTCTTCGGACACTTTCTATGGCTACACCTTC	CASGFTGSSDTFYGYTF
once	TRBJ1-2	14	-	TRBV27	TGTGCCAGCAGTTTCGTCGGGGGCGCGAGGGGCTACACCTTC	CASSFVGGARGYTF
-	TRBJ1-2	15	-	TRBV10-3	TGTGCCATCAGTGAGTCCCCAGGGGCGAACTATGGCTACACCTTC	CAISESPGANYGYTF
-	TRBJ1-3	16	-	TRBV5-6	TGTGCCAGCAGAAGATCCCCGGGTAGCTCTGGAAACACCATATATTTT	CASRRSPGSSGNTIYF
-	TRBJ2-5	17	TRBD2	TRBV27	TGTGCCAGCAGTTTATTAACAGCGGGGCGTAACCAAGAGACCCAGTACTTC	CASSLLTAGRNQETQYF
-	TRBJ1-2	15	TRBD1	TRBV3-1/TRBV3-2	TGTGCCAGCAGCCAGGGACAGGGTCAAGGGTATGGCTACACCTTC	CASSQGQGQGYGYTF
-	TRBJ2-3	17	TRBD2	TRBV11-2	TGTGCCAGCAGCTTAGCCCCTAGCGGGGGGACTACAGATACGCAGTATTTT	CASSLAPSGGTTDTQYF
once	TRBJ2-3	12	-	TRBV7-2	TGTGCCAGCAGCCCCTCGGTGGATACGCAGTATTTT	CASSPSVDTQYF
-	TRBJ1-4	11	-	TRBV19	TGTGCCCTGAACGGGGATGAAAAACTGTTTTTT	CALNGDEKLFF
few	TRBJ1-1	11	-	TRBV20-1	TGCAGTGCCCAGAAGGTCACTGAAGCTTTCTTT	CSAQKVTEAFF
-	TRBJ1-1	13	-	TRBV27	TGTGCCAGCAGTTTATTAGGGAACACTGAAGCTTTCTTT	CASSLLGNTEAFF
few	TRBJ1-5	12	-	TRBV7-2	TGTGCCAGCAGCCCGGACCTCCAGCCCCAGCATTTT	CASSPDLQPQHF
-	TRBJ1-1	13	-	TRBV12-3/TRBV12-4	TGTGCCAGCAGTTTTCTCGGGGGGGCGCGAGCTTTCTTT	CASSFLGGARAFF
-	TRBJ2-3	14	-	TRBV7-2	TGTGCCAGCAGCTCCGACGTCGGGCTAGATACGCAGTATTTT	CASSSDVGLDTQYF
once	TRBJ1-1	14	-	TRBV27	TGTGCCAGCAGTTTCCGGGGCCGAGGGACTGAAGCTTTCTTT	CASSFRGRGTEAFF
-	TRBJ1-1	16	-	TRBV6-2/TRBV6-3	TGTGCCAGCAGTTACCTTACCCGGGGGAGGGACACTGAAGCTTTCTTT	CASSYLTRGRDTEAFF
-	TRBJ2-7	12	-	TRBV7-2	TGTGCCAGCAGCTTGAACGCCCACGAGCAGTACTTC	CASSLNAHEQYF
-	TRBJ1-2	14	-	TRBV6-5	TGTGCCAGCAGACCGCCGGGCAGGCGGGGTGGCTACACCTTC	CASRPPGRRGGYTF